The 28 T cell receptor beta chains below all came from one sample that was sequenced in a study of identical twins. TCRdb redid the calling of the 5' RACE reads with MiXCR, one entry per CDR3 protein. The sample shows fewer than 350,000 distinct CDR3 sequences, 6.5% to 9.5% of them seen only once. The same data also contributed to another study, on yellow fever vaccine responses in identical twins.

The source material was memory (CD45RO+) T cells sorted from blood. Source of these receptors: a woman in her late teens or twenties in good health.

This chain uses TRBV6-2 or TRBV6-3 with TRBJ2-1, with D perhaps TRBD1 (5 bases). The CDR3 sequence is 14 residues long. Looked up from germline, CDR1 is MNHEY and CDR2 is SVGEGT. The V end lost 5 bases, the J end lost 7 bases, and 15 bases lay between the germline ends. The CDR3 reads CASSKSTEGNEQFF. CDR3 coding DNA: TGTGCCAGCAGTAAATCGACAGAAGGGAATGAGCAGTTCTTC.

V is TRBV28 and J is TRBJ2-5; D may correspond to TRBD1 or TRBD2 (5 bases each). This CDR3 comprises 14 residues. Germline V lookup: CDR1 MDHEN, CDR2 SYDVKM. Trimming took 5 bases from V and 6 from J, leaving 16 bases between them. CDR3 DNA sequence: TGTGCCAGCAGTCGATTCCGGGACGCGAAGACCCAGTACTTC. Its translation: CASSRFRDAKTQYF.

There are many counts of this clonotype. CDR3 protein: CSFDRVGSDTQYF. The CDR3 region has the DNA TGCAGCTTCGACAGGGTTGGGTCAGATACGCAGTATTTT. V is TRBV29-1 and J is TRBJ2-3; 7 bases are a match to TRBD1. With V trimmed by 8 bases and J by 4 bases, 9 bases remained unmatched. The length of the CDR3 is 13 residues. From germline, CDR1 is SQVTM and CDR2 ANQGSEA.

This sequence joins TRBV3-1 and TRBJ1-4; D is undetermined. V was cut by 3 bases and J by 1 base, with 6 bases left in between. The CDR3 has 14 amino acids. The V gene's germline CDR1 is LGHDT and CDR2 YNNKEL (reference sequence). CDR3 sequence reads: CASSQGVTNEKLFF. The CDR3 DNA follows: TGTGCCAGCAGCCAGGGAGTAACTAATGAAAAACTGTTTTTT.

In this sample, this clonotype turned up a few times. The chain employs TRBV5-5 and TRBJ1-6, with D possibly TRBD1 on 5 matching bases. The CDR3 runs to 14 residues. Trimming removed 2 bases at V and 10 bases at J, with 13 bases between. From germline, CDR1 is SGHKS and CDR2 YYEKEE (reference sequence). The CDR3 sequence: CASSFQGSDSPLHF. The CDR3 DNA reads TGTGCCAGCAGCTTCCAGGGATCAGACTCACCCCTCCACTTT.

The rearrangement links TRBV11-2 to TRBJ2-1; tentatively, D is TRBD1 (6 bases). Germline loops: CDR1 SGHAT, CDR2 FQNNGV. V was clipped by 1 base and J by 9 bases, with 19 bases between them. The length of the CDR3 is 16 residues. The CDR3 region is CASSLVAGAIASEQFF. The CDR3 DNA reads TGTGCCAGCAGCTTAGTCGCAGGGGCCATTGCATCTGAGCAGTTCTTC.

The chain combines TRBV6-1 with TRBJ1-5, with D possibly being TRBD1 (5 bases). The germline V gene encodes CDR1 MNHNS and CDR2 SASEGT. This CDR3 comprises 16 residues. V was shortened by 1 base and J by 0 bases, with 10 bases between the two germline ends. The CDR3 loop reads CASSEVLGLSNQPQHF. The CDR3 DNA follows: TGTGCCAGCAGTGAAGTCTTGGGACTTAGCAATCAGCCCCAGCATTTT.

This clonotype appeared a few times. The chain has TRBV5-1 and TRBJ2-2, with 11 bases lining up with TRBD2. Trimming removed 1 base from V and 6 bases from J; junction bases left unmatched: 2. Germline CDR1 and CDR2: SGHRS and YFSETQ. The length of the CDR3 is 15 residues. CDR3 DNA sequence: TGCGCCAGCAGCTTGACTAGCGGGGGCCCCGGGGAGCTGTTTTTT. This codes for CASSLTSGGPGELFF.

The sample holds many counts of this clonotype. The genes are TRBV12-3 or TRBV12-4 and TRBJ2-1; D assignment may be TRBD1 or TRBD2 (5 bases each). The CDR3 is made up of 16 amino acids. The ends were cut back, 5 bases at V and 7 bases at J, with 21 bases in the middle. CDR3 coding DNA: TGTGCCAGCAGTCCCTCAGGTGGGGGTCCGTTTAATGAGCAGTTCTTC. Translation gives CASSPSGGGPFNEQFF.

The chain is built from TRBV6-1 and TRBJ2-5; 13 bases are a match to TRBD2. Germline assignment: CDR1 MNHNS and CDR2 SASEGT. The V and J ends lost 6 bases and 5 bases, in that order; junction bases with no gene match: 6. This CDR3 has 15 amino acids. CDR3 in amino acids: CASRRTSGRMETQYF. The CDR3 DNA reads TGTGCCAGCAGGAGGACTAGCGGGAGAATGGAGACCCAGTACTTC.

In its sample, this clonotype was seen many times. This chain links TRBV29-1 with TRBJ2-2, with 14 bases that match TRBD2. Germline V gene data show CDR1 as SQVTM and CDR2 as ANQGSEA. After removal of 6 bases from V and 2 bases from J, the junction contained 8 bases not matched to a gene. CDR3 size: 17 residues. CDR3 in amino acids: CSVRPTSGGVNTGELFF. For the CDR3, the DNA is TGCAGCGTCCGCCCGACTAGCGGGGGGGTTAACACCGGGGAGCTGTTTTTT.

This clonotype turned up a few times. The chain combines TRBV4-1 with TRBJ2-3; no reliable D call. Germline V CDR1 and CDR2: MGHRA, YSYEKL. The V and J ends lost 0 bases and 2 bases respectively, with 12 bases between them. This CDR3 is built from 16 residues. CDR3 protein: CASSQDRRPPTDTQYF. CDR3 DNA sequence: TGCGCCAGCAGCCAAGATCGTAGGCCCCCCACAGATACGCAGTATTTT.

The chain joins TRBV3-1 to TRBJ2-7; D is possibly TRBD2 (7 bases). Looked up from germline, CDR1 is LGHDT and CDR2 is YNNKEL (reference sequence). Trimming took off 0 bases at V and 12 bases at J, with 21 bases between the two ends. CDR3 length equals 15 residues. CDR3 sequence: CASSQDSRGRQGVYF. CDR3 DNA sequence: TGTGCCAGCAGCCAAGATTCGCGGGGGCGGCAGGGAGTGTACTTC.

In this sample, this clonotype turned up a few times. The chain uses TRBV10-3 and TRBJ2-5; TRBD1 matches at 10 bases. The germline gives CDR1 ENHRY, CDR2 SYGVKD. The CDR3 runs to 15 residues. The V and J ends lost 5 bases and 5 bases, in that order; junction bases with no gene match: 8. This CDR3 reads CAISPGQGKGETQYF. CDR3 coding DNA: TGTGCCATCAGTCCGGGACAGGGGAAAGGCGAGACCCAGTACTTC.

This chain uses TRBV3-1 with TRBJ2-5; 9 bases align to TRBD1. V trimming: 4 bases; J trimming: 5 bases; junction bases outside the gene matches: 5. In germline, CDR1 is LGHDT, CDR2 YNNKEL (reference sequence). CDR3 length equals 14 residues. The chain's CDR3 is CASSPPGQGETQYF. The CDR3 nucleotides read TGTGCCAGCAGCCCACCGGGACAGGGTGAGACCCAGTACTTC.

This clonotype was observed a few times. The V gene is TRBV28, the J gene TRBJ2-1; 8 bases are shared with TRBD1. The CDR3 is made up of 18 amino acids. CDR1 and CDR2 from the germline V gene are MDHEN and SYDVKM. V trimming: 5 bases; J trimming: 5 bases; junction bases outside the gene matches: 17. CDR3 bases: TGTGCCAGCAGTCGCCTGACCCCCGGGACAGGAAAAAACAATGAGCAGTTCTTC. This sequence encodes CASSRLTPGTGKNNEQFF.

The rearrangement joins TRBV28 to TRBJ2-3; 8 nucleotides match TRBD1. The germline V gene has CDR1 MDHEN and CDR2 SYDVKM. The CDR3 runs 17 residues. J lost 0 bases, V lost 2 bases, and 7 bases had no gene match. The CDR3 DNA is TGTGCCAGCAGTTTAGCCGCAGGGGGCGGAAGCACAGATACGCAGTATTTT. Translating it yields CASSLAAGGGSTDTQYF.

J is TRBJ1-1 and V is TRBV20-1; 9 bases fit TRBD1. Germline V gene lookup returns CDR1 DFQATT and CDR2 SNEGSKA (reference sequence). The CDR3 totals 13 residues. CDR3 protein: CNSGTGTHTEAFF. CDR3 nucleotide sequence: TGCAACAGCGGGACAGGGACTCACACTGAAGCTTTCTTT.

This clonotype occurred many times. The chain carries TRBV11-2 and TRBJ1-1, with D perhaps matching TRBD1 (6 bases). The ends were cut back, 3 bases at V and 4 bases at J, with 15 bases in the middle. The CDR3 spans 15 residues. Per the germline V gene, CDR1 is SGHAT and CDR2 is FQNNGV. The CDR3 bases are TGTGCCAGCAGCTTCTCATCGACAGGATTCACTGAAGCTTTCTTT. Translating it yields CASSFSSTGFTEAFF. The variable domain in full, with the rest retrieved from reference TRBV11-2 and TRBJ1-1, is EAGVAQSPRYKIIEKRQSVAFWCNPISGHATLYWYQQILGQGPKLLIQFQNNGVVDDSQLPKDRFSAERLKGVDSTLKIQPAKLEDSAVYLCASSFSSTGFTEAFFGQGTRLTVV.

This clonotype was seen only a few times. The V call is TRBV7-8, the J call TRBJ2-7; perhaps TRBD1 as D (6 bases). Trimming took off 1 base at V and 6 bases at J, with 10 bases between the two ends. This CDR3 has 13 residues. Germline loops: CDR1 SGHVS, CDR2 FQNEAQ. CDR3 sequence: CASSLGPRGEQYV. The CDR3 nucleotides are TGTGCCAGCAGCTTAGGCCCCAGGGGCGAGCAGTACGTC.

This clonotype was counted many times. The gene calls are TRBV4-1 and TRBJ2-7; TRBD2 matches at 10 bases. CDR3 length equals 16 residues. Germline CDR1 is MGHRA and CDR2 is YSYEKL. Germline trimming cut 0 bases from V and 3 bases from J; bases unmatched to any gene: 5. For the CDR3, the DNA is TGCGCCAGCAGCCAAGATGCCCTAGCGGGGGTCTACGAGCAGTACGTC. Encoded protein: CASSQDALAGVYEQYV.

This clonotype appeared a few times. This chain connects TRBV4-1 to TRBJ2-6; 8 bases are a match to TRBD2. V lost 4 bases and J lost 1; bases outside the gene matches: 9. CDR1 is MGHRA and CDR2 is YSYEKL in the germline V gene. The CDR3 is 18 residues long. The chain's CDR3 is CASSRGAGVGSGANVLTF. The CDR3 DNA sequence: TGCGCCAGCAGCCGGGGAGCGGGAGTGGGTTCTGGGGCCAACGTCCTGACTTTC.

The chain is built from TRBV9 and TRBJ2-3, with D unclear. Trimming removed 0 bases from V and 2 bases from J, with 10 bases in between. Germline V gene lookup returns CDR1 SGDLS and CDR2 YYNGEE. The CDR3 covers 15 residues. CDR3 protein: CASSVVGRSTDTQYF. CDR3 nucleotides: TGTGCCAGCAGCGTAGTAGGCAGGTCCACAGATACGCAGTATTTT. The full variable domain, rest sourced from reference TRBV9 and TRBJ2-3, is DSGVTQTPKHLITATGQRVTLRCSPRSGDLSVYWYQQSLDQGLQFLIQYYNGEERAKGNILERFSAQQFPDLHSELNLSSLELGDSALYFCASSVVGRSTDTQYFGPGTRLTVL.

A few counts support this clonotype. The chain joins TRBV5-1 to TRBJ2-7; TRBD1 agrees at 9 bases. V trimming: 1 base; J trimming: 5 bases; junction bases outside the gene matches: 7. This CDR3 is built from 15 residues. Looked up from germline, CDR1 is SGHRS and CDR2 is YFSETQ. CDR3 sequence: CASSLTGGPVDEQYV. The CDR3 DNA is TGCGCCAGCAGCTTGACAGGGGGCCCCGTGGACGAGCAGTACGTC.

This clonotype has a count of ten or more. J is TRBJ2-7 and V is TRBV10-3; 10 bases are a match to TRBD1. V lost 6 bases and J lost 6; bases outside the gene matches: 2. This CDR3 is built from 12 residues. Germline lookup yields CDR1 ENHRY and CDR2 SYGVKD. As DNA, the CDR3 is TGTGCCATCAGCGGACAGGGGGGCGAGCAGTACGTC. Residues: CAISGQGGEQYV.

V is TRBV27 and J is TRBJ1-2; possibly TRBD1 for D (5 bases). Per germline, CDR1 MNHEY and CDR2 SMNVEV (reference sequence). V lost 7 bases and J lost 10, with 16 bases in between. The CDR3 sequence is 12 residues long. Written as DNA, the CDR3 is TGTGCCAGCAAAACCCCGATGGGGCCCTACACCTTC. As protein: CASKTPMGPYTF.

Here the CDR3 reads CASSKALERGVSYEQYV. The CDR3 DNA sequence: TGTGCCAGCAGCAAAGCGCTCGAGCGGGGGGTCTCCTACGAGCAGTACGTC. The rearrangement uses TRBV21-1 and TRBJ2-7; the table's TRBD2 call for D was not verified on the DNA. TRBV21-1 is shown as a pseudogene. The CDR3 extends over 17 amino acids.

The CDR3 protein is CASSLAGFEQYF. DNA for the CDR3: TGTGCCAGCAGCTTGGCGGGGTTCGAGCAGTACTTC. The chain is built from TRBV5-6 and TRBJ2-7; D may be TRBD2 (5 bases). With 0 bases removed from V and 6 bases from J, the gap between germline ends came to 7 bases. The CDR3 has 12 residues. The V gene's germline CDR1 is SGHDT and CDR2 YYEEEE.